A single sample gave rise to the 19 T cell receptor beta chains below, sequenced in a study of CD8 T cells in ankylosing spondylitis. TCRdb processed the 5' RACE reads anew with MiXCR; each CDR3 protein has one entry. The sample carries 350,000 to 450,000 distinct CDR3 sequences, roughly 25% recorded once. The antigens these receptors bind are not known. Notes on the study in general: Several highly homologous variants formed a TCR beta motif that appeared characteristic of ankylosing spondylitis blood.

Specimen: blood, either unsorted or a sorted T cell fraction (not recorded which). These receptor sequences come from a male donor with ankylosing spondylitis.

The V call is TRBV5-1, the J call TRBJ1-2; D is ambiguous. The CDR3 consists of 15 residues. Germline CDR1 reads SGHRS; CDR2 reads YFSETQ. V was pared by 3 bases and J by 3 bases, with 15 bases between. The CDR3 loop is CASSSDTPEHYGYTF. The DNA for the CDR3 is TGCGCCAGCAGCTCCGACACACCCGAGCACTATGGCTACACCTTC.

This clonotype was seen a handful of times. This chain connects TRBV6-1 to TRBJ2-1; 8 nucleotides match TRBD2. The CDR3 covers 15 residues. Germline V lookup: CDR1 MNHNS, CDR2 SASEGT. V was clipped by 6 bases and J by 9 bases; unmatched bases: 13. CDR3 coding DNA: TGTGCCAGCAGACTCCAGGGGACTAGGTATAGTGAGCAGTTCTTC. It specifies CASRLQGTRYSEQFF.

This clonotype was counted a few times. The V call is TRBV3-1, the J call TRBJ2-2; either TRBD1 or TRBD2 may supply D (5 bases each). The CDR3 spans 14 residues. The germline V gene encodes CDR1 LGHDT and CDR2 YNNKEL (reference sequence). V lost 4 bases, J lost 9 bases, and 15 bases lay in between. CDR3 sequence (DNA): TGTGCCAGCAGCCCCTCCCGGGGCGGCAGGGAGCTGTTTTTT. Protein sequence: CASSPSRGGRELFF.

This rearrangement joins TRBV7-2 to TRBJ1-2; D call uncertain. The V end lost 5 bases, the J end lost 0 bases, and 13 bases lay between the germline ends. CDR3 length equals 15 residues. CDR1 is SGHTA, CDR2 FQGNSA, per germline. The CDR3 sequence: CASSPSPLTNYGYTF. As DNA, the CDR3 is TGTGCCAGCAGCCCAAGCCCTTTAACTAACTATGGCTACACCTTC.

The V call is TRBV4-2, the J call TRBJ1-2; a possible D gene is TRBD1 (5 bases). The germline CDR1 and CDR2 sequences are LGHNA and YNFKEQ. V lost 2 bases and J 2 bases, leaving 15 bases between the germline ends. CDR3 length equals 16 residues. In DNA, the CDR3 is TGTGCCAGCAGCCAACTGGGGCAGAGTACCAACTATGGCTACACCTTC. Translation gives CASSQLGQSTNYGYTF.

This clonotype was detected only a few times. The rearrangement joins TRBV20-1 to TRBJ1-1; TRBD1 matches at 9 bases. CDR1 DFQATT and CDR2 SNEGSKA come from the germline V gene (reference sequence). CDR3 length: 16 residues. CDR3 DNA: TGCAGCCCACAACAGGGGGCGGTAAAGGGGGACACTGAAGCTTTCTTT. This translates into CSPQQGAVKGDTEAFF.

This clonotype was recorded a few times. This chain links TRBV29-1 with TRBJ2-5; 7 bases line up with TRBD1. There are 14 residues in the CDR3. From germline, CDR1 is SQVTM and CDR2 ANQGSEA. Trimming cost V 2 bases and J 5 bases; bases outside gene matches: 8. The CDR3 region is CSVESFDRVETQYF. The CDR3 DNA reads TGCAGCGTTGAATCTTTCGACAGGGTGGAGACCCAGTACTTC.

The rearrangement links TRBV14 to TRBJ2-3; D may be TRBD2 (5 bases). Germline V CDR1 and CDR2: SGHDN, FVKESK. The CDR3 sequence is 15 residues long. Trimming shortened V by 0 bases and J by 3 bases, and 10 bases separated the two germline ends. In DNA, the CDR3 is TGTGCCAGCAGCCAAGATTACGGACTGACAGATACGCAGTATTTT. Its translation: CASSQDYGLTDTQYF.

The chain couples TRBV20-1 to TRBJ2-1; TRBD1 aligns across 9 bases. V lost 2 bases and J lost 4; bases outside the gene matches: 12. CDR1 and CDR2 from the germline V gene are DFQATT and SNEGSKA (reference sequence). The CDR3 extends over 17 amino acids. CDR3 sequence: CSARHRNRDRAYNEQFF. The CDR3, as DNA: TGCAGTGCTAGACATCGCAACCGGGACAGGGCATACAATGAGCAGTTCTTC.

The genes are TRBV9 and TRBJ1-2; 12 positions match TRBD1. The V segment lost 4 bases and the J segment 6 bases; nucleotides outside the gene matches: 4. Germline V CDR1 and CDR2: SGDLS, YYNGEE. The CDR3 runs 14 residues. The CDR3 DNA is TGTGCCAGCAGCACCGGGACAGGGGGCAATGGCTACACCTTC. The encoded protein is CASSTGTGGNGYTF.

This clonotype has a handful of counts. The chain employs TRBV20-1 and TRBJ1-5; perhaps TRBD1 as D (6 bases). The CDR3 consists of 14 residues. V was cut by 2 bases and J by 7 bases, with 15 bases left in between. Germline V gene sequence: CDR1 DFQATT, CDR2 SNEGSKA (reference sequence). Here the CDR3 reads CSARKTGGAQPQHF. CDR3 DNA sequence: TGCAGTGCTAGAAAGACCGGGGGGGCGCAGCCCCAGCATTTT.

This clonotype has just a few counts. J is TRBJ2-7 and V is TRBV30; 9 nucleotides match TRBD1. J was trimmed by 2 bases and V by 2 bases; bases with no gene match: 7. In germline, CDR1 is GTSNPN, CDR2 SVGIG (reference sequence). There are 15 residues in the CDR3. CDR3 nucleotides: TGTGCCTGGAGTATGGGGACAGGGCCAACCTACGAGCAGTACTTC. This translates into CAWSMGTGPTYEQYF. Supplemented by reference TRBV30 and TRBJ2-7, the full variable domain reads SQTIHQWPATLVQPVGSPLSLECTVEGTSNPNLYWYRQAAGRGLQLLFYSVGIGQISSEVPQNLSASRPQDRQFILSSKKLLLSDSGFYLCAWSMGTGPTYEQYFGPGTRLTVT.

Only a few counts were recorded for this clonotype. V usage is TRBV2 and J usage is TRBJ2-1; TRBD2 agrees at 12 bases. The CDR3 extends over 15 amino acids. CDR1 and CDR2 (germline): SNHLY, FYNNEI. The V segment lost 4 bases and the J segment 6 bases; nucleotides outside the gene matches: 4. CDR3 DNA sequence: TGTGCCAGCAGTGTTGCTAGCGGGAGGGCCAATGAGCAGTTCTTC. Protein: CASSVASGRANEQFF.

This chain uses TRBV15 with TRBJ2-3; 14 positions match TRBD2. V lost 6 bases to trimming and J lost 4 bases; unmatched junction nucleotides: 0. The CDR3 has 14 residues. The V gene's germline CDR1 is LNHNV and CDR2 YYDKDF (reference sequence). For the CDR3, the DNA is TGTGCCACCAGGGGACTAGCGGGAGCAGATACGCAGTATTTT. Its translation: CATRGLAGADTQYF.

This rearrangement joins TRBV4-2 to TRBJ2-1; possible D gene TRBD2, 5 bases. The V end lost 3 bases, the J end lost 6 bases, and 18 bases lay between the germline ends. CDR3 length: 16 amino acids. The germline V gene encodes CDR1 LGHNA and CDR2 YNFKEQ. The chain's CDR3 is CASSQGAVGFTNEQFF. In nucleotides, the CDR3 is TGTGCCAGCAGCCAGGGAGCGGTAGGGTTTACCAATGAGCAGTTCTTC.

This clonotype occurred a few times. CDR3 nucleotide sequence: TGCAGTGCTAGTGGTGGGGGGAATAATTCACCCCTCCACTTT. This sequence encodes CSASGGGNNSPLHF. This rearrangement joins TRBV20-1 to TRBJ1-6; tentatively, D is TRBD1 (5 bases). Germline CDR1 is DFQATT and CDR2 is SNEGSKA (reference sequence). V lost 3 bases, J lost 5 bases, and 11 bases lay in between. The length of the CDR3 is 14 residues.

The V and J genes are TRBV11-2 and TRBJ2-5; D gene ambiguous. Germline values: CDR1 SGHAT, CDR2 FQNNGV. Trimming took off 1 base at V and 4 bases at J, with 10 bases between the two ends. The CDR3 spans 14 residues. The CDR3 loop is CASSLAPGTETQYF. DNA for the CDR3: TGTGCCAGCAGCTTAGCCCCAGGTACAGAGACCCAGTACTTC.

This clonotype was seen more than once but under ten times. The CDR3 reads CAISEMGLELFF. The DNA of the CDR3 is TGTGCCATCAGTGAAATGGGGCTGGAGCTGTTTTTT. The chain recombines TRBV10-3 with TRBJ2-2; D might be TRBD1 (5 bases). The CDR3 contains 12 residues. With 3 bases removed from V and 10 bases from J, the gap between germline ends came to 9 bases. Germline V gives CDR1 ENHRY, CDR2 SYGVKD.

This chain's CDR3 is CSWVAGEETQYF. CDR3 nucleotide sequence: TGCAGTTGGGTAGCGGGAGAAGAGACCCAGTACTTC. V and J are TRBV20-1 and TRBJ2-5, with TRBD2 matching over 9 bases. Germline lookup yields CDR1 DFQATT and CDR2 SNEGSKA (reference sequence). The CDR3 contains 12 residues. V was pared by 8 bases and J by 3 bases, with 4 bases of the junction left unmatched.